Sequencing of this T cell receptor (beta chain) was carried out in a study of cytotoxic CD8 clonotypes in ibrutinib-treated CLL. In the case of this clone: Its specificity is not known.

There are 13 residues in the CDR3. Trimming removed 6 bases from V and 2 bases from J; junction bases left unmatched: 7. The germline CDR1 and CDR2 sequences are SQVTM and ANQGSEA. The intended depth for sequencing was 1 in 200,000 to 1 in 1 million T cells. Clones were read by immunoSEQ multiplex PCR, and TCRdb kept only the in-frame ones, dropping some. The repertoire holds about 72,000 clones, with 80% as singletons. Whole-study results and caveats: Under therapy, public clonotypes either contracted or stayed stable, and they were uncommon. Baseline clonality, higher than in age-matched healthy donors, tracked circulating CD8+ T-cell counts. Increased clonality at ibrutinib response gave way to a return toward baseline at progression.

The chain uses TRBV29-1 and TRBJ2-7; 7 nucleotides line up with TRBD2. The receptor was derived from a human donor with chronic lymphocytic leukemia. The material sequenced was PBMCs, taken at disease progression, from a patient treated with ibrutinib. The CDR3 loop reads CSVRWGGAYEQYF. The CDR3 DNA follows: TGCAGCGTCCGCTGGGGGGGAGCCTACGAGCAGTACTTC.